Below are 16 T cell receptor beta chains sequenced from a single sample in a study of T cell responses to AZD1222 COVID-19 vaccine. Profiling relied on immunoSEQ multiplex PCR, and the TCRdb table lists in-frame clones only, not all of them. The data show about 130,000 clones, roughly 90% seen once. The sequenced sample was peripheral blood, obtained on day 0 of AZD1222 vaccination. The receptor set was obtained from an adult in good health.

In its sample, this clone was seen once. The chain couples TRBV5-4 to TRBJ2-5; 9 bases agree with TRBD2. This CDR3 contains 14 residues. Germline V lookup: CDR1 SGHNT, CDR2 YYREEE (reference sequence). Germline trimming cut 7 bases from V and 6 bases from J; bases unmatched to any gene: 10. The CDR3 DNA reads TGTGCCAGCTCCAGTAGCGGGAGTACAAAGACCCAGTACTTC. Translating gives CASSSSGSTKTQYF. Supplemented by reference TRBV5-4 and TRBJ2-5, the full variable domain reads ETGVTQSPTHLIKTRGQQVTLRCSSQSGHNTVSWYQQALGQGPQFIFQYYREEENGRGNFPPRFSGLQFPNYSSELNVNALELDDSALYLCASSSSGSTKTQYFGPGTRLLVL.

The chain joins TRBV7-3 to TRBJ2-3; D is perhaps TRBD2 (5 bases). With 5 bases removed from V and 1 base from J, the gap between germline ends came to 7 bases. Germline V lookup: CDR1 SGHTA, CDR2 FQGTGA. This CDR3 has 13 residues. The CDR3 protein is CASSPGGTDTQYF. For the CDR3, the DNA is TGTGCCAGCAGCCCCGGGGGCACAGATACGCAGTATTTT. Together with reference TRBV7-3 and TRBJ2-3, the CDR3 gives the full variable domain: GAGVSQTPSNKVTEKGKYVELRCDPISGHTALYWYRQSLGQGPEFLIYFQGTGAADDSGLPNDRFFAVRPEGSVSTLKIQRTERGDSAVYLCASSPGGTDTQYFGPGTRLTVL.

V gene TRBV6-5 combines with J gene TRBJ1-1, with D perhaps TRBD1 (6 bases). The CDR3 runs 15 residues. V lost 1 base, J lost 4 bases, and 13 bases lay in between. CDR1 is MNHEY and CDR2 is SVGAGI in the germline V gene. The CDR3 DNA reads as TGTGCCAGCAGTTACTTGCTGGGGGCCTCCACTGAAGCTTTCTTT. It codes for CASSYLLGASTEAFF.

This chain uses TRBV29-1 with TRBJ2-7, with 7 bases lining up with TRBD2. Germline loops: CDR1 SQVTM, CDR2 ANQGSEA. This CDR3 has 13 residues. The V segment lost 4 bases and the J segment 2 bases; nucleotides outside the gene matches: 5. CDR3 coding DNA: TGCAGCGTTGCTACTAGCGCCCCCTACGAGCAGTACTTC. This codes for CSVATSAPYEQYF.

This rearrangement joins TRBV28 to TRBJ1-1, with a tentative D call TRBD1 (6 bases). Trimming left V 2 bases short and J 10 bases short, with 11 bases between. In germline, CDR1 is MDHEN, CDR2 SYDVKM. There are 12 residues in the CDR3. As DNA, the CDR3 is TGTGCCAGCAGTTTAAGGGCAGGGGTAGCTTTCTTT. This translates into CASSLRAGVAFF.

The chain carries TRBV7-2 and TRBJ1-2; 7 bases fit TRBD1. Per germline, CDR1 SGHTA and CDR2 FQGNSA. The CDR3 length is 14 residues. V was pared by 1 base and J by 5 bases, with 4 bases of the junction left unmatched. CDR3 nucleotide sequence: TGTGCCAGCAGCTTAGACCCAGGGGGTTATGGCTACACCTTC. Its protein product is CASSLDPGGYGYTF. Together with reference TRBV7-2 and TRBJ1-2, the CDR3 gives the full variable domain: GAGVSQSPSNKVTEKGKDVELRCDPISGHTALYWYRQSLGQGLEFLIYFQGNSAPDKSGLPSDRFSAERTGGSVSTLTIQRTQQEDSAVYLCASSLDPGGYGYTFGSGTRLTVV.

The V call is TRBV18, the J call TRBJ1-5; 10 bases align to TRBD1. Germline CDR1 is KGHSH and CDR2 is LQKENI. The CDR3 contains 15 residues. V shed 3 bases, J shed 6 bases, and the junction held 5 bases outside the gene matches. CDR3 DNA sequence: TGTGCCAGCTCACCGAGACAGGGGGCCGGTCAGCCCCAGCATTTT. It translates to CASSPRQGAGQPQHF.

V gene TRBV19 combines with J gene TRBJ1-2; D call uncertain. This CDR3 region has 13 residues. Germline assignment: CDR1 LNHDA and CDR2 SQIVND (reference sequence). The V end was cut by 5 bases, the J end by 2 bases, with 9 bases between. The CDR3, as DNA: TGTGCCAGTAGTCAGACTGGAAACTATGGCTACACCTTC. Translated: CASSQTGNYGYTF. Full variable domain (remainder filled in from reference TRBV19 and TRBJ1-2): DGGITQSPKYLFRKEGQNVTLSCEQNLNHDAMYWYRQDPGQGLRLIYYSQIVNDFQKGDIAEGYSVSREKKESFPLTVTSAQKNPTAFYLCASSQTGNYGYTFGSGTRLTVV.

The chain couples TRBV27 to TRBJ2-4; D unresolved. This CDR3 is built from 15 residues. Trimming stripped 7 bases from V and 0 bases from J, with 13 bases between. Germline lookup yields CDR1 MNHEY and CDR2 SMNVEV (reference sequence). The CDR3: CASKVSSLAKNIQYF. CDR3 DNA sequence: TGTGCCAGCAAGGTCTCGTCGCTAGCCAAAAACATTCAGTACTTC.

The chain couples TRBV5-1 to TRBJ2-2; the D is unclear. V shed 4 bases and J shed 0 bases, with 16 bases lying between them. This CDR3 has 17 amino acids. Germline V lookup: CDR1 SGHRS, CDR2 YFSETQ. This CDR3 reads CASSIGPLQTNTGELFF. The CDR3 coding sequence is TGCGCCAGCAGCATCGGACCCCTACAAACGAACACCGGGGAGCTGTTTTTT.

This chain joins TRBV27 and TRBJ2-3; TRBD1 aligns across 7 bases. V was clipped by 6 bases and J by 4 bases; unmatched bases: 10. Germline V gives CDR1 MNHEY, CDR2 SMNVEV (reference sequence). The CDR3 has 15 amino acids. CDR3 sequence (DNA): TGTGCCAGCAGGATAGGGGGACAGATTGCAGATACGCAGTATTTT. It translates to CASRIGGQIADTQYF.

The chain links TRBV5-4 to TRBJ2-1, with TRBD2 matching 11 bases. The J segment lost 3 bases and the V segment lost 4 bases, leaving 6 bases of the junction unmatched. Germline-derived CDR1 and CDR2 are SGHNT and YYREEE (reference sequence). The CDR3 totals 16 residues. CDR3 sequence reads: CASSKGTSGLYNEQFF. CDR3 coding DNA: TGTGCCAGCAGCAAAGGGACTAGCGGACTCTACAATGAGCAGTTCTTC.

J is TRBJ1-2 and V is TRBV24-1, with D perhaps TRBD1 (6 bases). Trimming took 2 bases from V and 5 from J, leaving 26 bases between them. The CDR3 is made up of 19 amino acids. Germline V gene sequence: CDR1 KGHDR, CDR2 SFDVKD. The CDR3 DNA reads as TGTGCCACCAGTGATTGGAGGGGGGGCGACAGTACAACCGGTTATGGCTACACCTTC. Encoded protein: CATSDWRGGDSTTGYGYTF.

The V and J genes are TRBV28 and TRBJ2-1; the match to TRBD2 covers 10 bases. Germline assignment: CDR1 MDHEN and CDR2 SYDVKM. CDR3 length: 18 amino acids. V dropped 1 base and J dropped 0; count of bases not matched to a gene: 6. The CDR3 region has the DNA TGTGCCAGCAGTTTATTAGGATCTAGCGGGAGCTCCTACAATGAGCAGTTCTTC. Translation: CASSLLGSSGSSYNEQFF.

In its sample, this clone was seen once. The V gene is TRBV19, the J gene TRBJ2-7, with D perhaps matching TRBD1 or TRBD2 (5 bases each). V lost 5 bases to trimming and J lost 1 base, with 15 bases between them. This CDR3 is built from 15 residues. CDR1 LNHDA and CDR2 SQIVND come from the germline V gene (reference sequence). CDR3 residues: CASSDRDGSSYEQYF. The CDR3 DNA sequence: TGTGCCAGTAGTGACCGGGACGGATCATCCTACGAGCAGTACTTC.

The rearrangement uses TRBV6-2 or TRBV6-3 and TRBJ2-3; 10 positions match TRBD2. Germline values: CDR1 MNHEY, CDR2 SVGEGT. This CDR3 region has 16 residues. The junction had 11 bases not matched to a gene; V was cut back by 7 bases and J by 4 bases. CDR3 DNA: TGTGCCAGCATCCCGGGACTAGCGAGAGGAGCAGATACGCAGTATTTT. Translating gives CASIPGLARGADTQYF.